Listed below are T cell receptor beta chains from one sample, sequenced in a study of shared clonotypes between healthy human individuals. Some clones are missing from TCRdb's copy, which holds only in-frame ones; the method was immunoSEQ multiplex PCR. Among about 590,000 clones listed, over 95% were seen once. Sequenced input: naive CD8+ T cells sorted from blood. These receptors all stem from a woman in her 30s in good health. Both conserved end residues are part of each CDR3. Fields, in order: V gene, D gene, J gene, clone size, CDR3 protein, CDR3 DNA. D genes are given only for firm matches. Expanded clones are given a class, and other clones once, few, many or no size at all.

TRBV7-6	TRBD1	TRBJ2-4	once	CASSLGDGWDRGIQYF	TGTGCCAGCAGCTTAGGGGATGGGTGGGACAGGGGGATTCAGTACTTC
TRBV4-2	NA	TRBJ2-7	NA	CASSIMNEQYF	TGTGCCAGCAGCATCATGAACGAGCAGTACTTC
TRBV16	TRBD2	TRBJ2-1	NA	CASSHLTSGRFNNEQFF	TGTGCCAGCAGCCACCTAACTAGCGGGAGATTCAACAATGAGCAGTTCTTC
TRBV11-3	NA	TRBJ2-2	NA	CASSFAGELFF	TGTGCCAGCAGCTTCGCCGGGGAGCTGTTTTTT
TRBV14	NA	TRBJ2-7	NA	CASSRGLKPYEQYF	TGTGCCAGCAGCCGCGGACTGAAACCCTACGAGCAGTACTTC
TRBV27	NA	TRBJ1-1	once	CASSAGGGNTEAFF	TGTGCCAGCAGTGCCGGGGGGGGGAACACTGAAGCTTTCTTT
TRBV28	TRBD1	TRBJ2-7	NA	CASSLWTGAEQYF	TGTGCCAGCAGTTTATGGACAGGGGCCGAGCAGTACTTC
TRBV11-2	NA	TRBJ2-5	NA	CASSLVAWETQYF	TGTGCCAGCAGCTTAGTAGCTTGGGAGACCCAGTACTTC
TRBV13	NA	TRBJ2-1	NA	CASSFPDSLGQFF	TGTGCCAGCAGCTTCCCCGACAGTCTCGGGCAGTTCTTC
TRBV27	TRBD2	TRBJ2-7	NA	CASSTIPPFRGTSSYEQYF	TGTGCCAGCAGCACTATCCCGCCGTTCCGCGGGACTAGCTCCTACGAGCAGTACTTC
TRBV5-4	NA	TRBJ2-5	NA	CASSSPLEETQYF	TGTGCCAGCAGCTCGCCCTTGGAAGAGACCCAGTACTTC
TRBV5-6	NA	TRBJ2-7	NA	CASSRSYEQYF	TGTGCCAGCAGCCGCTCCTACGAGCAGTACTTC
TRBV27	NA	TRBJ2-7	NA	CASSFFGGNYEQYF	TGTGCCAGCAGTTTTTTTGGGGGGAACTACGAGCAGTACTTC
TRBV11-3	NA	TRBJ2-1	NA	CASSPHRDYNEQFF	TGTGCCAGCAGCCCCCACAGGGATTACAATGAGCAGTTCTTC
TRBV5-4	NA	TRBJ1-1	NA	CASSLDLGQTDEAFF	TGTGCCAGCAGCTTGGATCTAGGGCAGACTGATGAAGCTTTCTTT
TRBV7-9	NA	TRBJ2-7	NA	CASRDRAFEQYF	TGTGCCAGCAGAGATAGGGCCTTCGAGCAGTACTTC
TRBV6-6	NA	TRBJ1-2	NA	CASSYIHRYGYTF	TGTGCCAGCAGTTACATCCACCGCTATGGCTACACCTTC
TRBV11-3	NA	TRBJ2-5	NA	CASSLNSLQETQYF	TGTGCCAGCAGCTTAAACAGCCTCCAAGAGACCCAGTACTTC
TRBV19	TRBD2	TRBJ2-1	NA	CASSTPEGAGSSYNEQFF	TGTGCCAGTAGTACACCTGAGGGAGCGGGAAGCTCCTACAATGAGCAGTTCTTC
TRBV5-1	NA	TRBJ2-1	NA	CASSFEGRDNEQFF	TGCGCCAGCAGCTTCGAGGGTCGCGACAATGAGCAGTTCTTC
TRBV6-5	NA	TRBJ2-5	NA	CASSYSLAAPRETQYF	TGTGCCAGCAGTTACTCCCTAGCAGCACCTCGGGAGACCCAGTACTTC
TRBV2	TRBD2	TRBJ2-1	NA	CAILAGGPNEQFF	TGTGCCATCTTAGCGGGAGGGCCTAATGAGCAGTTCTTC
TRBV13	NA	TRBJ1-4	NA	CASRSGNGKLFF	TGTGCCAGCAGGTCAGGGAACGGAAAACTGTTTTTT
TRBV10-2	TRBD1	TRBJ1-5	NA	CASREDRSQPQHF	TGCGCCAGCAGGGAGGACAGGTCGCAGCCCCAGCATTTT
TRBV2	TRBD1	TRBJ1-2	NA	CASSVTGEVYGYTF	TGTGCCAGCAGTGTCACAGGGGAGGTCTATGGCTACACCTTC
TRBV18	TRBD1	TRBJ2-7	NA	CASSPQRQGSYEQYF	TGTGCCAGCTCACCACAGAGACAGGGCTCCTACGAGCAGTACTTC
TRBV27	NA	TRBJ2-1	once	CASSLEPLSSYNEQFF	TGTGCCAGCAGTTTAGAGCCCCTAAGCTCCTACAATGAGCAGTTCTTC
TRBV28	TRBD2	TRBJ2-1	NA	CASSPGLAGSYNEQFF	TGTGCCAGCAGTCCAGGACTAGCGGGATCCTACAATGAGCAGTTCTTC
TRBV9	NA	TRBJ1-5	few	CASSAIQPQHF	TGTGCCAGCAGCGCGATTCAGCCCCAGCATTTT
TRBV28	NA	TRBJ1-5	NA	CASSPRRNSNQPQHF	TGTGCCAGCAGCCCCCGGCGGAATAGCAATCAGCCCCAGCATTTT
TRBV27	TRBD1	TRBJ2-7	NA	CASSLTGGDEQYF	TGTGCCAGCAGCCTCACAGGGGGCGACGAGCAGTACTTC
TRBV5-6	NA	TRBJ2-7	NA	CASSLPGNEQYF	TGTGCCAGCAGCTTGCCCGGTAACGAGCAGTACTTC
TRBV5-6	NA	TRBJ2-7	once	CASSAPGRSYEQYF	TGTGCCAGCAGCGCGCCGGGGCGCTCCTACGAGCAGTACTTC
TRBV28	TRBD1	TRBJ1-1	NA	CASSLYRGTTEAFF	TGTGCCAGCAGTTTGTACAGGGGAACAACTGAAGCTTTCTTT
TRBV4-2	NA	TRBJ2-7	NA	CASSLDGNEQYF	TGTGCCAGCAGCCTTGACGGGAACGAGCAGTACTTC
TRBV10-2	NA	TRBJ2-2	NA	CASSESGRANTGELFF	TGCGCCAGCAGTGAGTCGGGCAGGGCGAACACCGGGGAGCTGTTTTTT
TRBV6-1	NA	TRBJ2-1	NA	CASSGTNREQFF	TGTGCCAGCAGTGGCACTAACCGTGAGCAGTTCTTC
TRBV7-9	TRBD2	TRBJ2-7	NA	CASSLSAGVGEQYF	TGTGCCAGCAGCTTGTCAGCGGGAGTGGGGGAGCAGTACTTC
TRBV6-1	NA	TRBJ2-7	NA	CASSEYYEQYF	TGTGCCAGCAGTGAATACTACGAGCAGTACTTC
TRBV6-1	TRBD1	TRBJ2-7	once	CASGTAAYEQYF	TGTGCCAGCGGGACAGCCGCCTACGAGCAGTACTTC
TRBV4-2	NA	TRBJ2-1	NA	CASSQTSYNEQFF	TGTGCCAGCAGCCAAACTTCCTACAATGAGCAGTTCTTC
TRBV4-1	TRBD1	TRBJ1-1	NA	CASSPEDRGGYTEAFF	TGCGCCAGCAGCCCCGAGGACAGGGGGGGGTACACTGAAGCTTTCTTT
TRBV5-5	TRBD1	TRBJ2-3	NA	CASITGTASTDTQYF	TGTGCCAGCATCACCGGGACAGCGAGCACAGATACGCAGTATTTT
TRBV5-1	NA	TRBJ2-7	NA	CASSLEGRASEQYF	TGCGCCAGCAGCTTGGAGGGTCGGGCATCCGAGCAGTACTTC
TRBV6-1	TRBD1	TRBJ1-1	few	CASSGQGSWNTEAFF	TGTGCCAGCAGCGGACAGGGTTCATGGAACACTGAAGCTTTCTTT
TRBV13	NA	TRBJ1-1	NA	CASSTTPGIEAFF	TGTGCCAGCAGCACCACCCCCGGGATCGAAGCTTTCTTT
TRBV27	NA	TRBJ1-1	NA	CASRSLNYPEAFF	TGTGCCAGCAGAAGCTTGAACTATCCTGAAGCTTTCTTT
TRBV4-1	NA	TRBJ2-2	NA	CASSRGDTGELFF	TGCGCCAGCAGCCGAGGCGACACCGGGGAGCTGTTTTTT
TRBV4-1	NA	TRBJ2-7	NA	CASSQEFPGVPYEQYF	TGCGCCAGCAGCCAAGAGTTTCCGGGAGTACCCTACGAGCAGTACTTC
TRBV7-9	TRBD2	TRBJ2-1	NA	CASSETSGRDNEQFF	TGTGCCAGCAGCGAAACTAGCGGGAGAGACAATGAGCAGTTCTTC
TRBV28	NA	TRBJ2-7	NA	CASRLQPTIYEQYF	TGTGCCAGCAGGCTACAGCCCACAATCTACGAGCAGTACTTC
TRBV7-2	TRBD2	TRBJ2-1	NA	CASSLAGGNEQFF	TGTGCCAGCAGCCTGGCGGGAGGCAATGAGCAGTTCTTC
TRBV28	TRBD1	TRBJ1-1	NA	CASSPPLRTGRTEAFF	TGTGCCAGCAGCCCGCCCCTCCGGACAGGGCGTACTGAAGCTTTCTTT
TRBV19	TRBD2	TRBJ2-1	once	CASSITSGYNEQFF	TGTGCCAGTAGTATAACTAGCGGATACAATGAGCAGTTCTTC
TRBV6-1	TRBD1	TRBJ2-7	NA	CASSEGQNYEQYF	TGTGCCAGCAGTGAGGGACAGAACTACGAGCAGTACTTC
TRBV7-9	TRBD2	TRBJ2-7	once	CASSSPEALAGQFVQYF	TGTGCCAGCAGCTCACCGGAGGCTCTAGCGGGCCAGTTTGTGCAGTACTTC
TRBV19	TRBD2	TRBJ2-1	NA	CASTRLAGGDEQFF	TGTGCCAGTACTCGACTAGCGGGAGGTGATGAGCAGTTCTTC